These 21 T cell receptor beta chains came from one sample sequenced in a study of T cells in women clearing cervical HPV infection (dated by TCRdb to 2016 to 2019). Library preparation used the immunoSEQ multiplex PCR assay. Held by TCRdb, this immuneACCESS table contains in-frame sequences only and omits some clones. Under half of the omission traces to an unresolved V gene where checked; the cause of the rest is unknown. The sample has about 48,000 clones on record. The top ten clones comprise around 1.6% of the sample. Source material: blood buffy coat. Receptors originate from a woman between 18 and 75 years old with a cervical HPV16 infection that either progressed to CIN3+ or cleared (not recorded which).

Partial CDR3 DNA: TGCGCCAGCAGTCAATCTACCCCGGGACAGGGGGATCAAGAGACC. It specifies CASSQSTPGQGDQET. The complete CDR3 protein is CASSQSTPGQGDQETQYF. J is TRBJ2-5 and V is TRBV23-1; 11 bases match TRBD1. Read sequence stops 3 residues before the CDR3 end, and the germline J gene provides the missing end. TRBV23-1 is an ORF, and what it does is uncertain. The CDR3 totals 18 residues. The V segment lost 0 bases and the J segment 2 bases; nucleotides outside the gene matches: 8.

Note on this clone: The missing CDR3 end, 3 residues past where the read stops, is filled in from the germline J gene. The chain carries TRBV19 and TRBJ2-3; 10 nucleotides align to TRBD2. CDR3 length equals 16 residues. Germline CDR1 reads LNHDA; CDR2 reads SQIVND (reference sequence). V shed 4 bases, J shed 6 bases, and the junction held 10 bases outside the gene matches. The part of the CDR3 DNA that was read is TGTGCCAGTAGTAGAGGAGCGGGAGGGACCACCGATACG. Protein sequence: CASSRGAGGTTDT. The complete CDR3 sequence is CASSRGAGGTTDTQYF.

With respect to this clone: The read comes to an end 3 residues before the CDR3 does, leaving the germline J gene to fill in the end. This chain joins TRBV10-1 and TRBJ2-7; 11 bases are a match to TRBD2. The length of the CDR3 is 13 residues. Germline V gene sequence: CDR1 WNHNN, CDR2 SYGVQD (reference sequence). Germline trimming cut 10 bases from V and 5 bases from J; bases unmatched to any gene: 7. The CDR3 is CANLAGGSHEQYF. The CDR3 bases that were read are TGCGCCAACTTAGCGGGGGGGAGCCACGAG.

Remarks on this clone: Sequencing ends 3 residues short of the CDR3 end; the germline J gene provides the rest. This chain joins TRBV28 and TRBJ1-1, with 7 bases identical to TRBD1. Germline V gives CDR1 MDHEN, CDR2 SYDVKM. This CDR3 is 14 amino acids long. The ends lost 7 bases at V and 4 bases at J; junction bases unmatched: 9. CDR3 bases read: TGTGCCAGCATCCCCTCGACAGGGTTCACTGAA. This codes for CASIPSTGFTE. The complete CDR3 protein is CASIPSTGFTEAFF. Looking up the rest from reference TRBV28 and TRBJ1-1 gives the full variable domain: DVKVTQSSRYLVKRTGEKVFLECVQDMDHENMFWYRQDPGLGLRLIYFSYDVKMKEKGDIPEGYSVSREKKERFSLILESASTNQTSMYLCASIPSTGFTEAFFGQGTRLTVV.

Note on this clone: The sequenced fragment ends 3 residues before the CDR3 boundary, so the rest is inferred from the germline J gene. V usage is TRBV2 and J usage is TRBJ2-1; TRBD2 matches 10 bases. From germline, CDR1 is SNHLY and CDR2 FYNNEI. V gave up 7 bases and J gave up 7 bases; unmatched junction bases: 7. CDR3 length: 14 residues. CDR3 protein: CASKTSGTTNEQFF. Partial CDR3 DNA: TGTGCCAGCAAAACTAGCGGGACTACAAATGAG. Together with reference TRBV2 and TRBJ2-1, the CDR3 gives the full variable domain: EPEVTQTPSHQVTQMGQEVILRCVPISNHLYFYWYRQILGQKVEFLVSFYNNEISEKSEIFDDQFSVERPDGSNFTLKIRSTKLEDSAMYFCASKTSGTTNEQFFGPGTRLTVL.

As to this clone: Read sequence stops 3 residues before the CDR3 end, and the germline J gene provides the missing end. V gene TRBV15 combines with J gene TRBJ2-1; TRBD1 matches at 10 bases. Germline values: CDR1 LNHNV, CDR2 YYDKDF (reference sequence). V shed 5 bases, J shed 7 bases, and the junction held 5 bases outside the gene matches. The CDR3 has 14 residues. CDR3 bases read: TGTGCCACCAGCGCGGGACAGGGGAATAATGAG. It encodes CATSAGQGNNE. The CDR3 reads in full as CATSAGQGNNEQFF. The whole variable domain, filled in from reference TRBV15 and TRBJ2-1, reads DAMVIQNPRYQVTQFGKPVTLSCSQTLNHNVMYWYQQKSSQAPKLLFHYYDKDFNNEADTPDNFQSRRPNTSFCFLDIRSPGLGDTAMYLCATSAGQGNNEQFFGPGTRLTVL.

Note on this clone: The read terminates 3 residues ahead of where the CDR3 ends, so the germline J gene completes it. This chain links TRBV18 with TRBJ1-5; 8 bases agree with TRBD1. The V segment lost 3 bases and the J segment 7 bases; nucleotides outside the gene matches: 5. Germline V lookup: CDR1 KGHSH, CDR2 LQKENI. This CDR3 is 14 amino acids long. The sequenced CDR3 bases are TGTGCCAGCTCACCGGGGGGGACAGGCCAGCCC. Encoded protein: CASSPGGTGQP. The whole CDR3 sequence reads CASSPGGTGQPQHF.

The DNA read from the CDR3 is TGTGCCAGCAGTCCCCGACTGGCCAAACGTGTATCTAGCACAGATACG. It specifies CASSPRLAKRVSSTDT. The whole CDR3 protein reads CASSPRLAKRVSSTDTQYF. The chain couples TRBV28 to TRBJ2-3, with D unresolved. From the germline J gene comes the end of the CDR3, since the read stops 3 residues before it. Germline lookup yields CDR1 MDHEN and CDR2 SYDVKM. Trimming pared 5 bases from V and 0 bases from J, leaving 24 bases between. The CDR3 loop spans 19 amino acids. The variable domain in full, with the rest retrieved from reference TRBV28 and TRBJ2-3, is DVKVTQSSRYLVKRTGEKVFLECVQDMDHENMFWYRQDPGLGLRLIYFSYDVKMKEKGDIPEGYSVSREKKERFSLILESASTNQTSMYLCASSPRLAKRVSSTDTQYFGPGTRLTVL.

As to this clone: The read halts 3 residues ahead of the CDR3 end, with the missing end drawn from the germline J gene. This sequence joins TRBV10-2 and TRBJ2-5, with 10 positions matching TRBD1. The CDR3 is 14 amino acids. Germline V gene data show CDR1 as WSHSY and CDR2 as SAAADI. V lost 6 bases and J lost 4; bases outside the gene matches: 5. CDR3 amino acids: CASRGDRGRETQYF. The sequenced CDR3 bases are TGCGCCAGCAGAGGGGACAGGGGAAGAGAGACC.

The CDR3 sequence: CASSLGAPPVGHGYTF. The part of the CDR3 DNA that was read is TGTGCCAGCAGTCTTGGGGCGCCCCCCGTAGGGCATGGC. The chain carries TRBV6-2 or TRBV6-3 and TRBJ1-2, with D perhaps matching TRBD1 (5 bases). The read halts 3 residues ahead of the CDR3 end, with the missing end drawn from the germline J gene. The V gene's germline CDR1 is MNHEY and CDR2 SVGEGT. The CDR3 has 16 amino acids. The V end lost 5 bases, the J end lost 6 bases, and 22 bases lay between the germline ends.

About this clone itself: The read finishes 3 residues shy of the CDR3 end, and the germline J gene is used to complete it. The chain links TRBV6-2 or TRBV6-3 to TRBJ1-1; D perhaps matches TRBD1 (5 bases). Per the germline V gene, CDR1 is MNHEY and CDR2 is SVGEGT. The CDR3 consists of 13 residues. Between the trimmed V and J ends, which lost 6 bases and 5 bases, there was a span of 13 bases. CDR3 amino acids: CASSRQLRTEAFF. The sequenced CDR3 bases are TGTGCCAGCAGCCGACAGTTAAGGACTGAA.

Turning to this clone: The DNA ends 3 residues before the CDR3 does, and the rest of the CDR3 is filled in from the germline J gene. The chain couples TRBV5-1 to TRBJ2-1; 12 bases are a match to TRBD1. Unmatched junction bases numbered 5, after V lost 6 bases and J lost 7 bases. The CDR3 extends over 14 amino acids. Germline-derived CDR1 and CDR2 are SGHRS and YFSETQ. CDR3 bases read: TGCGCCAGCACTGAGGGACAGGGGGCAAATGAG. It translates to CASTEGQGANE. Given in full, the CDR3 is CASTEGQGANEQFF.

In regard to this clone: The read ends 3 residues early relative to the CDR3; the germline J gene fills the gap. The gene calls are TRBV5-4 and TRBJ2-1; D is uncertain. V was trimmed by 2 bases and J by 8 bases, leaving 20 bases between them. Germline CDR1 SGHNT, CDR2 YYREEE (reference sequence). The CDR3 is 16 amino acids. CDR3 in amino acids: CASSFFQPTNRDEQFF. CDR3 bases read: TGTGCCAGCAGCTTCTTCCAGCCTACGAATAGGGATGAG.

Remarks on this clone: The read is 3 residues too short to cover the CDR3 end, so that end is filled in from the germline J gene. V gene TRBV7-2 combines with J gene TRBJ2-7; D perhaps matches TRBD1 (5 bases). V dropped 2 bases and J dropped 6 bases, with 11 bases sitting between them. The length of the CDR3 is 13 residues. CDR1 and CDR2 from the germline V gene are SGHTA and FQGNSA. CDR3 loop: CASSLQGLGEQYF. The DNA read from the CDR3 is TGTGCCAGCAGCTTACAGGGTTTGGGCGAG.

Details on this clone: The CDR3 extends 3 residues past the end of the read, so its final part is completed from the germline J gene. This chain uses TRBV9 with TRBJ1-2; D gene uncertain. V dropped 4 bases and J dropped 0 bases, with 13 bases sitting between them. Germline V gene lookup returns CDR1 SGDLS and CDR2 YYNGEE. The CDR3 extends over 15 amino acids. The CDR3 region is CASSISGSSNYGYTF. Partial CDR3 DNA: TGTGCCAGCAGCATTTCCGGGTCATCTAACTATGGC.

Remarks on this clone: The CDR3 end lies 3 residues beyond the end of the read and is filled in from the germline J gene. The gene calls are TRBV18 and TRBJ2-7, with a possible D match to TRBD2 (5 bases). This CDR3 spans 14 amino acids. Germline V gene data show CDR1 as KGHSH and CDR2 as LQKENI. Trimming cost V 2 bases and J 4 bases, with 12 bases left between them. Partial CDR3 DNA: TGTGCCAGCTCACCAAGAGGGCCGCTATACGAG. Translated, it gives CASSPRGPLYE. The CDR3 as a whole reads CASSPRGPLYEQYF.

Concerning this clone itself: The CDR3 end is not reached by the read, which stops 3 residues before it; the germline J gene fills it in. This chain joins TRBV30 and TRBJ2-1; TRBD1 is a possible D gene (7 bases). Trimming stripped 5 bases from V and 6 bases from J, with 17 bases between. Germline-derived CDR1 and CDR2 are GTSNPN and SVGIG (reference sequence). This CDR3 region has 14 residues. CDR3 bases read: TGTGCCTGGGGGGACAGTGATAGCGGCAATGAG. The encoded protein is CAWGDSDSGNE. The whole CDR3 is CAWGDSDSGNEQFF.

Comment on this clone: The CDR3 end lies 3 residues beyond the end of the read and is filled in from the germline J gene. V usage is TRBV7-3 and J usage is TRBJ1-2, with TRBD1 matching over 8 bases. The trim removed 2 bases at V and 4 bases at J, leaving 0 bases unmatched. This CDR3 is built from 13 residues. Germline V lookup: CDR1 SGHTA, CDR2 FQGTGA. The part of the CDR3 DNA that was read is TGTGCCAGCAGCTTAGGGACAGGCTATGGC. Translation: CASSLGTGYG. The full CDR3 protein reads CASSLGTGYGYTF.

As concerns this clone: The read gets to within 3 residues of the CDR3 end, and the germline J gene fills in the rest. The rearrangement uses TRBV10-3 and TRBJ1-1; D remains unclear. The V and J ends lost 1 base and 0 bases respectively, with 6 bases between them. Germline V CDR1 and CDR2: ENHRY, SYGVKD. The CDR3 is made up of 14 amino acids. The DNA read from the CDR3 is TGTGCCATCAGTGAGTTTGACTTGAACACTGAA. Translated, it gives CAISEFDLNTE. The full CDR3 protein reads CAISEFDLNTEAFF.

Concerning this clone: The read finishes 3 residues shy of the CDR3 end, and the germline J gene is used to complete it. The rearrangement links TRBV20-1 to TRBJ1-6; no clear D. Germline CDR1 DFQATT, CDR2 SNEGSKA (reference sequence). The CDR3 runs 17 residues. V lost 4 bases to trimming and J lost 0 bases, with 16 bases between them. The CDR3 DNA, read in part, is TGCAGTGCTAATCCGTCCACTACGTCCTCCTATAATTCACCC. Translating it yields CSANPSTTSSYNSP. The CDR3 as a whole reads CSANPSTTSSYNSPLHF.

In regard to this clone: The read terminates 3 residues before the CDR3 end, so the remaining end is supplied by the germline J gene. This sequence joins TRBV6-2 or TRBV6-3 and TRBJ1-2; D possibly corresponds to TRBD1 (6 bases). CDR3 length: 15 amino acids. CDR1 is MNHEY, CDR2 SVGEGT, per germline. V shed 5 bases and J shed 5 bases, with 18 bases lying between them. The covered CDR3 bases are TGTGCCAGCAGTCAGGAGGGGGTATCACCTTATGGC. As protein: CASSQEGVSPYG. The full-length CDR3 reads as CASSQEGVSPYGYTF.